Below, 22 T cell receptor beta chains from the same sample are listed, as sequenced in a study of cytotoxic CD8 clonotypes in ibrutinib-treated CLL. Libraries were prepared by immunoSEQ multiplex PCR; TCRdb keeps only in-frame clonotypes and omits some of them. There are about 200,000 clones in the sample; over 65% occur only once, and approximately 5.9% lies in the top ten. Sequences were derived from PBMCs, sampled after 12 months of ibrutinib treatment. The source is a human donor with chronic lymphocytic leukemia.

The table lists this clone with a few counts. This chain uses TRBV6-1 with TRBJ2-7; TRBD2 matches at 7 bases. The germline gives CDR1 MNHNS, CDR2 SASEGT. V lost 2 bases, J lost 2 bases, and 6 bases stayed unmatched. This CDR3 region has 15 residues. The CDR3 region is CASSELGGRAYEQYF. Here the CDR3 DNA reads TGTGCCAGCAGTGAACTTGGAGGGAGGGCCTACGAGCAGTACTTC.

V gene TRBV6-5 combines with J gene TRBJ1-2, with 8 bases lining up with TRBD1. There are 15 residues in the CDR3. Trimming cost V 7 bases and J 3 bases; bases outside gene matches: 10. Per the germline V gene, CDR1 is MNHEY and CDR2 is SVGAGI. The DNA for the CDR3 is TGTGCCAGCAAGAACAGCCAGGGGGCATACTATGGCTACACCTTC. Amino acids: CASKNSQGAYYGYTF.

The CDR3 region has the DNA TGTGCCAGCAGCTTACGTAGCGGGGGGGCAGATACGCAGTATTTT. Translation gives CASSLRSGGADTQYF. The rearrangement uses TRBV5-4 and TRBJ2-3; 11 bases are shared with TRBD2. Trimming cost V 2 bases and J 4 bases; bases outside gene matches: 3. Germline CDR1 is SGHNT and CDR2 is YYREEE (reference sequence). The CDR3 consists of 15 residues.

This clone was seen more than once but under ten times. The chain joins TRBV23-1 to TRBJ1-1; D gene uncertain. TRBV23-1 is known as an ORF, though its function is uncertain. Trimming left V 9 bases short and J 8 bases short, with 13 bases between. CDR3 length: 11 residues. The CDR3 spells CARHWIFEAFF. The DNA of the CDR3 is TGCGCCAGGCACTGGATCTTCGAAGCTTTCTTT.

This clone has just one count. The chain couples TRBV13 to TRBJ2-1; D gene unclear. V was trimmed by 3 bases and J by 6 bases, leaving 12 bases between them. Germline V gene sequence: CDR1 PRHDT, CDR2 FYEKMQ (reference sequence). The CDR3 sequence is 14 residues long. For the CDR3, the DNA is TGTGCCAGCAGCTTTCCCCTAAATTCCAATGAGCAGTTCTTC. This gives the protein CASSFPLNSNEQFF.

The chain joins TRBV11-1 to TRBJ2-1, with TRBD2 as a possible D gene (6 bases). The V and J ends lost 5 bases and 0 bases respectively, with 14 bases between them. The CDR3 consists of 16 residues. Germline V gene data show CDR1 as SGHAT and CDR2 as FQDESV (reference sequence). The CDR3 loop is CASSTLARGSYNEQFF. The CDR3 DNA is TGTGCCAGCAGCACGCTAGCGAGAGGCTCCTACAATGAGCAGTTCTTC.

CDR3 protein: CSARGTSALNEQFF. In DNA, the CDR3 is TGCAGCGCCCGGGGGACTAGCGCCCTCAATGAGCAGTTCTTC. The genes are TRBV29-1 and TRBJ2-1; TRBD2 aligns across 10 bases. Germline V gives CDR1 SQVTM, CDR2 ANQGSEA. The CDR3 runs to 14 residues. Trimming cost V 7 bases and J 6 bases; bases outside gene matches: 9.

This clone was found a few times. CDR3 protein: CASRIGQDSEAFF. The CDR3 region has the DNA TGTGCCAGCAGAATAGGACAGGACTCTGAAGCTTTCTTT. The V call is TRBV2, the J call TRBJ1-1; 7 bases are a match to TRBD1. Germline values: CDR1 SNHLY, CDR2 FYNNEI. This CDR3 region has 13 residues. The J segment lost 6 bases and the V segment lost 6 bases, leaving 7 bases of the junction unmatched.

To note about this clone: With a much larger clone just one base away, this may be a read error. This sequence joins TRBV28 and TRBJ1-3, with 7 bases fitting TRBD1. The CDR3 spans 15 residues. Germline CDR1 and CDR2: MDHEN and SYDVKM. Germline trimming cut 6 bases from V and 0 bases from J; bases unmatched to any gene: 5. CDR3: CASRPTGASGNTIYF. The DNA of the CDR3 is TGTGCCAGCAGGCCAACAGGGGCCTCTGGAAACACCATATATTTT. Filled out from reference TRBV28 and TRBJ1-3, the complete variable domain reads DVKVTQSSRYLVKRTGEKVFLECVQDMDHENMFWYRQDPGLGLRLIYFSYDVKMKEKGDIPEGYSVSREKKERFSLILESASTNQTSMYLCASRPTGASGNTIYFGEGSWLTVV.

This clone was picked up a small number of times. The chain couples TRBV9 to TRBJ2-3; D unresolved. CDR1 is SGDLS, CDR2 YYNGEE, per germline. This CDR3 is built from 13 residues. Trimming took off 0 bases at V and 2 bases at J, with 4 bases between the two ends. CDR3 bases: TGTGCCAGCAGCGTAGATTTCACAGATACGCAGTATTTT. This translates into CASSVDFTDTQYF.

The gene calls are TRBV4-1 and TRBJ2-4; maybe TRBD2 (6 bases). V was shortened by 0 bases and J by 0 bases, with 12 bases between the two germline ends. The CDR3 is 17 residues long. Per the germline V gene, CDR1 is MGHRA and CDR2 is YSYEKL. CDR3 protein: CASSQDLAGQAKNIQYF. CDR3 DNA sequence: TGCGCCAGCAGCCAAGATCTTGCGGGGCAAGCCAAAAACATTCAGTACTTC.

This clone has just one count. The DNA for the CDR3 is TGTGCCACCAACTTGGGGGGTCGCGAGCAGTACTTC. Protein product: CATNLGGREQYF. This chain connects TRBV28 to TRBJ2-7; possible D gene TRBD2, 6 bases. CDR1 and CDR2 (germline): MDHEN, SYDVKM. The CDR3 is 12 residues long. The V and J ends lost 10 bases and 6 bases respectively, with 16 bases between them.

This chain joins TRBV7-8 and TRBJ2-1; TRBD2 matches at 7 bases. The CDR3 runs 13 residues. V was clipped by 6 bases and J by 9 bases; unmatched bases: 8. CDR1 SGHVS and CDR2 FQNEAQ come from the germline V gene. For the CDR3, the DNA is TGTGCCAGCAGATCTAGCGGAAGCACTGAGCAGTTCTTC. Its protein product is CASRSSGSTEQFF.

To note about this clone: Other DNA sequences in the same sample also yield this CDR3. The chain combines TRBV5-1 with TRBJ1-3; no definite D call. This CDR3 has 13 residues. Trimming stripped 7 bases from V and 1 base from J, with 9 bases between. Germline lookup yields CDR1 SGHRS and CDR2 YFSETQ. The chain's CDR3 is CASRTGSGNTIYF. The CDR3 nucleotides are TGCGCCAGCCGGACGGGGTCTGGAAACACCATATATTTT.

This clone is a singleton in its sample. The genes are TRBV5-1 and TRBJ1-5; D uncertain. V was trimmed by 0 bases and J by 6 bases, leaving 7 bases between them. From germline, CDR1 is SGHRS and CDR2 YFSETQ. This CDR3 comprises 13 residues. The CDR3 sequence is CASSLEGTQPQHF. The CDR3 DNA follows: TGCGCCAGCAGCTTGGAAGGAACTCAGCCCCAGCATTTT.

The V and J genes are TRBV6-1 and TRBJ2-3; 11 bases are shared with TRBD2. The CDR3 length is 14 residues. V lost 5 bases, J lost 4 bases, and 2 bases stayed unmatched. Looked up from germline, CDR1 is MNHNS and CDR2 is SASEGT. The CDR3 protein is CASSLAGGPDTQYF. The CDR3 DNA sequence: TGTGCCAGCAGTTTAGCGGGGGGGCCAGATACGCAGTATTTT.

The chain employs TRBV28 and TRBJ2-7; weak D call: TRBD1 (6 bases). The CDR3 is 14 residues long. Per the germline V gene, CDR1 is MDHEN and CDR2 is SYDVKM. V shed 5 bases and J shed 6 bases, with 17 bases lying between them. The CDR3 protein is CASSQQGGGSEQYF. For the CDR3, the DNA is TGTGCCAGCAGTCAGCAAGGGGGTGGGAGCGAGCAGTACTTC.

This sequence joins TRBV27 and TRBJ2-1, with TRBD1 matching over 9 bases. The germline gives CDR1 MNHEY, CDR2 SMNVEV (reference sequence). The CDR3 extends over 15 amino acids. The junction had 9 bases not matched to a gene; V was cut back by 5 bases and J by 7 bases. As DNA, the CDR3 is TGTGCCAGCAGTCTTCGTGGACAGGGGCGAAATGAGCAGTTCTTC. Residues: CASSLRGQGRNEQFF.

J is TRBJ2-7 and V is TRBV6-5; D not resolved. Germline V gene lookup returns CDR1 MNHEY and CDR2 SVGAGI. This CDR3 is 15 amino acids long. Between the trimmed V and J ends, which lost 2 bases and 1 base, there was a span of 12 bases. The DNA for the CDR3 is TGTGCCAGCAGTTACCTGACTGTAAATTCCTACGAGCAGTACTTC. It specifies CASSYLTVNSYEQYF.

The CDR3 region has the DNA TGTGCCAGCAATTCGGGACAGGGTAATGAAAAACTGTTTTTT. Encoded protein: CASNSGQGNEKLFF. The genes are TRBV9 and TRBJ1-4; 9 bases align to TRBD1. The CDR3 consists of 14 residues. Germline CDR1 is SGDLS and CDR2 is YYNGEE. Trimming took 6 bases from V and 4 from J; bases not matched to a gene: 4.

This chain uses TRBV5-1 with TRBJ1-1; D unclear. The CDR3 is 15 residues long. Trimming took 0 bases from V and 5 from J, leaving 14 bases between them. Germline assignment: CDR1 SGHRS and CDR2 YFSETQ. Here the CDR3 reads CASSLGWGGKTEAFF. CDR3 DNA sequence: TGCGCCAGCAGCTTGGGGTGGGGAGGGAAGACTGAAGCTTTCTTT.

J is TRBJ2-1 and V is TRBV18; TRBD1 aligns across 7 bases. J lost 2 bases, V lost 3 bases, and 7 bases had no gene match. The length of the CDR3 is 16 residues. The germline CDR1 and CDR2 sequences are KGHSH and LQKENI. The DNA for the CDR3 is TGTGCCAGCTCACCCCGGGGACAGTTGACCTACAATGAGCAGTTCTTC. Protein: CASSPRGQLTYNEQFF. The full variable domain, its missing parts supplied by reference TRBV18 and TRBJ2-1, is NAGVMQNPRHLVRRRGQEARLRCSPMKGHSHVYWYRQLPEEGLKFMVYLQKENIIDESGMPKERFSAEFPKEGPSILRIQQVVRGDSAAYFCASSPRGQLTYNEQFFGPGTRLTVL.